The text below deals with one TCR beta chain. What it binds is not known. This sample is drawn from a study of metastatic and nonmetastatic thyroid tumors. Across the study: Malignant thyroid and benign thyroid patients provided blood and tumor or nodule tissue whose repertoires were compared.

Patients had received no treatment of any kind before thyroid surgery. This CDR3 is built from 13 residues. Germline CDR1 SQVTM, CDR2 ANQGSEA. V was pared by 6 bases and J by 5 bases, with 8 bases of the junction left unmatched. Whole-study findings and limits: The study reportedly found significantly higher TCR beta diversity in malignant thyroid tumors than benign nodules, in blood and tumor.

TCRdb reanalyzed the PCR reads via MiXCR. The sample lists around 34,000 clones; around a fifth were seen once. This chain connects TRBV29-1 to TRBJ2-5; TRBD1 matches 8 bases. The sequencing input was blood. This TCR came from a female donor with papillary thyroid cancer or a benign thyroid nodule (not recorded which). Some clones in this sample may be carry-over from other donors' samples. The CDR3 DNA reads as TGCAGCGTGGACGGACAGGGCTATGAGACCCAGTACTTC. Its protein is CSVDGQGYETQYF.